The clone carrying this T cell receptor (beta chain) was detected ten times or more. The sequenced template was RNA, covering the TCR beta CDR3 region. First-round RT-PCR used HTBI primers; second-round multiplex PCR followed. TCRdb re-called the multiplex PCR reads with MiXCR, one entry per CDR3 protein. The table lists roughly 400,000 distinct CDR3 sequences, about a sixth of them singletons. Stable hyperthyroid donors showed no ophthalmopathy during 18 months follow-up. Certain patients were not enrolled. These were patients with other autoimmune diseases, uncontrolled infections, pregnancy or lactation. PBMCs originated in around 11 ml of fresh peripheral blood. Germline V gene lookup returns CDR1 SGHTA and CDR2 FQGTGA. Trimming took 4 bases from V and 6 from J; bases not matched to a gene: 16. CDR3 size: 17 residues. This sample is drawn from a study of Graves' ophthalmopathy and Graves' hyperthyroidism. Study information: The blood sample was drawn at first diagnosis and before any treatment.

The TCR comes from an adult woman with stable Graves' hyperthyroidism. The specimen was peripheral blood. This rearrangement joins TRBV7-3 to TRBJ2-7; TRBD1 agrees at 9 bases. The CDR3 nucleotides read TGTGCCAGCAGCTCTCGAAAACAGGGGGCAAAGGTCGGCGAGCAGTACTTC. Its protein is CASSSRKQGAKVGEQYF. The variable domain in full, with the rest retrieved from reference TRBV7-3 and TRBJ2-7, is GAGVSQTPSNKVTEKGKYVELRCDPISGHTALYWYRQSLGQGPEFLIYFQGTGAADDSGLPNDRFFAVRPEGSVSTLKIQRTERGDSAVYLCASSSRKQGAKVGEQYFGPGTRLTVT.